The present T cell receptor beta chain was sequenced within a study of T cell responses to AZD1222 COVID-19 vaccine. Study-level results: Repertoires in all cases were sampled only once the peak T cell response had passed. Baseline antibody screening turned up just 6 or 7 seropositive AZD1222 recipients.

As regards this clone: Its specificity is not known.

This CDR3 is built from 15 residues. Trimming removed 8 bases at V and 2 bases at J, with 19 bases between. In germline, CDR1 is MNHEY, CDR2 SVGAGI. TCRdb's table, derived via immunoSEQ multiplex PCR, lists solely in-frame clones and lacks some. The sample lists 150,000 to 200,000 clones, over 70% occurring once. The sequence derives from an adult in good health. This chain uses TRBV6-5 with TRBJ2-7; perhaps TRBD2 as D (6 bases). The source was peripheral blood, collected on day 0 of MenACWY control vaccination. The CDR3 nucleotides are TGTGCCAGCTTTTTGGGAGCGGGCCCCCCCTACGAGCAGTACTTC. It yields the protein CASFLGAGPPYEQYF.